This record concerns one T cell receptor beta chain sequence. What it binds is unknown. This sample was included in a study of human T cells and chemical hapten exposure. Study overall: For the roughly 26-week duration of the study, patients were given weekly doses of diphenylcyclopropenone on the scalp. Study observations and caveats: Expanded TCRs were compared with controls, and the expanded TCRs formed significantly more large CDR3 similarity clusters.

The V end was cut by 4 bases, the J end by 3 bases, with 11 bases between. The CDR3 runs to 15 residues. CDR1 and CDR2 (germline): SGDLS, YYNGEE. Time point here: patch test 3, about 24 weeks after DPC sensitization. The treatment denotes: therapeutic diphenylcyclopropenone sensitization with weekly scalp DPC. Under the authors' procedure: Sample TCR counts, which ranged from roughly 23,224 to 750,000, had a median of about 100,000. TCRdb used MiXCR to reprocess the RACE reads, holding one entry per CDR3 protein. The V and J calls were determined by TCRdb, not by the authors. Among about 160,000 distinct CDR3 sequences listed, 25% to 35% were seen once.

The chain links TRBV9 to TRBJ2-6; the D is unclear. The clonotype comes from a woman between 18 and 30 years old with alopecia areata. Some clones in this sample may be carry-over from other donors' samples. This specimen consisted of whole blood, obtained in connection with sensitization to the hapten diphenylcyclopropenone (DPC). CDR3 residues: CASSLFGYGANVLTF. The CDR3 nucleotides are TGTGCCAGCAGCCTGTTCGGGTATGGGGCCAACGTCCTGACTTTC. The full variable domain, completed using reference TRBV9 and TRBJ2-6, is DSGVTQTPKHLITATGQRVTLRCSPRSGDLSVYWYQQSLDQGLQFLIQYYNGEERAKGNILERFSAQQFPDLHSELNLSSLELGDSALYFCASSLFGYGANVLTFGAGSRLTVL.